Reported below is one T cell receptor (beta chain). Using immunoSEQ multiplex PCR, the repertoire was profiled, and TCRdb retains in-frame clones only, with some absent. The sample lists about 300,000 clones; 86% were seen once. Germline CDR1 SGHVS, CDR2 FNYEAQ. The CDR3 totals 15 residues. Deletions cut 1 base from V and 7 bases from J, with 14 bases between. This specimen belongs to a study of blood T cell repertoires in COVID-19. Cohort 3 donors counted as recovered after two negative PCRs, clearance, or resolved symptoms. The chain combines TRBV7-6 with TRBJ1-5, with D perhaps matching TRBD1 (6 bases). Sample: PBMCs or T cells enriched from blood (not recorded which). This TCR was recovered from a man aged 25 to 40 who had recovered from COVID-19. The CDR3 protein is CASSLDGQTRQPQHF. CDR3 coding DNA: TGTGCCAGCAGCTTAGATGGACAGACTCGACAGCCCCAGCATTTT.